The clone carrying this TCR beta chain was seen only a few times. The antigen is undetermined. PCR employed 60 Vbeta and 13 Jbeta primers. Assay: immunoSEQ multiplex PCR; the TCRdb copy retains only in-frame clones and omits some. The sample has about 160,000 clones, approximately 60% seen once. The sample is drawn from a study of cytomegalovirus exposure and HLA in healthy donors. Study conclusions and caveats: After further analysis at a later stage, 16,951 TCR beta sequences were associated with HLA alleles at 0.05 false discovery rate. In terms of immune exposure information, only CMV serostatus was available.

The ends were cut back, 3 bases at V and 4 bases at J, with 13 bases in the middle. In germline, CDR1 is SGHTA, CDR2 FQGNSA. This CDR3 region has 14 residues. There were likely unrecorded immune exposures, though donors were nominally healthy when sampled. Sequencing used PBMCs. The rearrangement joins TRBV7-2 to TRBJ2-7, with TRBD2 as a possible D gene (6 bases). The source is a woman aged 55-69 years in good health and CMV-seropositive. The CDR3 DNA reads as TGTGCCAGCAGCTTCGGAGGGAGTAGGTACGAGCAGTACTTC. Amino acid sequence: CASSFGGSRYEQYF.